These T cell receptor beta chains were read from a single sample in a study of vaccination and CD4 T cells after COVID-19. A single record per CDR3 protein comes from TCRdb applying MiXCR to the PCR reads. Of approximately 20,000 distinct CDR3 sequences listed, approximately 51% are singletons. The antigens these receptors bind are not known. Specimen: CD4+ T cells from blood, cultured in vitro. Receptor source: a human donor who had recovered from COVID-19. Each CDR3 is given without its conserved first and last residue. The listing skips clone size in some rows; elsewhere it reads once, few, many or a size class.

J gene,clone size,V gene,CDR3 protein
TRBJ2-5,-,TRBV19,ASSMITGTMRETQY
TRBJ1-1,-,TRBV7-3,ASSLSPPHTEAF
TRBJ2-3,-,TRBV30,AGRLAGGADTQY
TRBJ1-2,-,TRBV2,ASSESRGFYGYT
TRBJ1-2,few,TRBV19,ASSRDSNYGYT
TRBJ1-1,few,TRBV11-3,ASSLLAQGNTEAF
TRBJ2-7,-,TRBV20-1,SARFRRRDVQREQY
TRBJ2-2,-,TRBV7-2,ASSLDVWGAGELF
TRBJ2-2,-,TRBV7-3,ASSSTGTSNGAGELF
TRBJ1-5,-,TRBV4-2,ASSQGPTENQPQH
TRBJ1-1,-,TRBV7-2,ASRIQGAEAF
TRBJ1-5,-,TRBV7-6,ASSLGGRGRNQPQH
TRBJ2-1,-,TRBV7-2,ASSYAGTSGRAGYNEQF
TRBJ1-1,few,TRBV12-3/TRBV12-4,ASSPTQGRNTEAF
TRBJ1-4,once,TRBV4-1,ASSQDPREKLF
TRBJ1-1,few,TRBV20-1,SAPLRANTEAF
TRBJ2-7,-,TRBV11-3,ASSFQTGHYEQY